The 18 T cell receptor beta chains presented below share a single source sample, sequenced in a study of T cell responses to AZD1222 COVID-19 vaccine. The protocol was immunoSEQ multiplex PCR, while the TCRdb copy is restricted to in-frame clones and leaves out a portion. The sample holds approximately 82,000 clones, more than 90% seen once. The input for sequencing was peripheral blood, taken on day 0 of AZD1222 vaccination. The receptors were sampled from an adult in good health.

The rearrangement links TRBV11-2 to TRBJ2-3, with 8 bases fitting TRBD2. This CDR3 has 14 amino acids. The germline gives CDR1 SGHAT, CDR2 FQNNGV. With 4 bases clipped from V and 6 bases from J, the junction kept 6 bases outside the gene matches. CDR3 loop: CASSSGGGPDTQYF. The DNA for the CDR3 is TGTGCCAGCAGCTCCGGGGGGGGGCCGGATACGCAGTATTTT.

This clone turned up a few times. This chain connects TRBV6-6 to TRBJ1-3; 9 bases are shared with TRBD1. Germline assignment: CDR1 MNHNY and CDR2 SVGAGI (reference sequence). The V and J ends lost 6 bases and 8 bases, in that order; junction bases with no gene match: 8. CDR3 length equals 14 residues. DNA of the CDR3: TGTGCCAGCAGACGCGGGACAGGGCCAGACACCATATATTTT. Its protein is CASRRGTGPDTIYF.

This chain joins TRBV3-1 (or the pseudogene TRBV3-2) and TRBJ1-1; D is undetermined. V was clipped by 1 base and J by 2 bases, with 5 bases between them. Germline CDR1 is LGHDT and CDR2 is YNNKEL (reference sequence). This CDR3 is built from 13 residues. CDR3 loop: CASSQVANTEAFF. CDR3 sequence (DNA): TGTGCCAGCAGCCAAGTGGCTAACACTGAAGCTTTCTTT.

J is TRBJ2-1 and V is TRBV11-3; the D gene could be TRBD1 or TRBD2 (5 bases each). This CDR3 is 14 amino acids long. V lost 1 base and J 4 bases, leaving 8 bases between the germline ends. Per germline, CDR1 SGHNT and CDR2 YENEEA. The CDR3 nucleotides read TGTGCCAGCAGCTTAGGGGACGGGTACAATGAGCAGTTCTTC. The encoded protein is CASSLGDGYNEQFF.

This clone came up a few times. This sequence joins TRBV7-2 and TRBJ1-1; TRBD1 matches at 10 bases. Unmatched junction bases numbered 9, after V lost 2 bases and J lost 0 bases. This CDR3 contains 18 residues. CDR1 is SGHTA, CDR2 FQGNSA, per germline. The CDR3 sequence is CASSLRGGTGALNTEAFF. DNA for the CDR3: TGTGCCAGCAGCTTAAGGGGGGGGACAGGGGCCCTGAACACTGAAGCTTTCTTT.

The rearrangement uses TRBV5-6 and TRBJ2-7; D is uncertain. Trimming removed 1 base at V and 3 bases at J, with 8 bases between. The CDR3 runs 13 residues. Germline CDR1 is SGHDT and CDR2 is YYEEEE. This CDR3 reads CASSLTASYEQYF. CDR3 sequence (DNA): TGTGCCAGCAGCTTGACAGCTAGCTACGAGCAGTACTTC.

The gene calls are TRBV2 and TRBJ1-4, with D possibly matching TRBD1 (5 bases). The germline V and J ends were trimmed by 4 bases and 4 bases, with 10 bases remaining between them. This CDR3 region has 14 residues. CDR1 is SNHLY, CDR2 FYNNEI, per germline. CDR3 coding DNA: TGTGCCAGCAGTGTCGGGACGTTTAATGAAAAACTGTTTTTT. Translating gives CASSVGTFNEKLFF.

For the CDR3, the DNA is TGTGCCAGCAGCCCCCTGGGCCGAGGCTACACCTTC. This sequence encodes CASSPLGRGYTF. The V call is TRBV3-1 (or the pseudogene TRBV3-2), the J call TRBJ1-2; D remains unclear. Germline V gene lookup returns CDR1 LGHDT and CDR2 YNNKEL (reference sequence). The V end was cut by 4 bases, the J end by 8 bases, with 11 bases between. CDR3 length equals 12 residues.

V usage is TRBV4-2 and J usage is TRBJ1-1; D not certain. The CDR3 covers 16 residues. V was trimmed by 0 bases and J by 0 bases, leaving 11 bases between them. In germline, CDR1 is LGHNA, CDR2 YNFKEQ. CDR3 in DNA: TGTGCCAGCAGCCAAGAACAGTCCGGGGTGAACACTGAAGCTTTCTTT. This encodes CASSQEQSGVNTEAFF.

CDR3 bases: TGTGCTAGTGGTTTGGGGGGGGGATCCACCGGGCAGCCCCAGCATTTT. Translating gives CASGLGGGSTGQPQHF. This chain links TRBV12-5 with TRBJ1-5, with D maybe TRBD1 (5 bases). The V gene's germline CDR1 is LGHNT and CDR2 FRNRAP. The CDR3 totals 16 residues. Trimming took off 1 base at V and 7 bases at J, with 17 bases between the two ends.

V usage is TRBV6-2 or TRBV6-3 and J usage is TRBJ1-2; D is uncertain. CDR3 size: 18 residues. V was shortened by 3 bases and J by 6 bases, with 26 bases between the two germline ends. The germline V gene encodes CDR1 MNHEY and CDR2 SVGEGT. The CDR3 spells CASSYGLVTRSPRDGYTF. CDR3 bases: TGTGCCAGCAGTTATGGGCTAGTAACTCGATCTCCAAGAGATGGCTACACCTTC.

This rearrangement joins TRBV7-2 to TRBJ2-2, with D possibly matching TRBD1 (6 bases). V shed 0 bases and J shed 4 bases, with 15 bases lying between them. CDR1 and CDR2 (germline): SGHTA, FQGNSA. There are 17 residues in the CDR3. CDR3 bases: TGTGCCAGCAGCTTAGCTACGGGGACACCAGGCACCGGGGAGCTGTTTTTT. It is translated as CASSLATGTPGTGELFF.

The CDR3: CASSQQGNTEAFF. CDR3 in DNA: TGTGCCAGCTCGCAACAGGGGAACACTGAAGCTTTCTTT. The chain combines TRBV18 with TRBJ1-1; maybe TRBD1 (6 bases). V gave up 6 bases and J gave up 1 base, with 9 bases separating them. Germline CDR1 reads KGHSH; CDR2 reads LQKENI. The CDR3 is 13 residues long.

The V and J genes are TRBV5-4 and TRBJ1-1; D might be TRBD1 (5 bases). Germline CDR1 reads SGHNT; CDR2 reads YYREEE (reference sequence). The V end lost 4 bases, the J end lost 1 base, and 29 bases lay between the germline ends. This CDR3 is built from 20 residues. CDR3 coding DNA: TGTGCCAGCAGCCCCTTTTTGGGACTCCAAGTTGGTTCCCAGAACACTGAAGCTTTCTTT. It is translated as CASSPFLGLQVGSQNTEAFF.

The rearrangement joins TRBV23-1 to TRBJ2-2; a possible D gene is TRBD2 (7 bases). TRBV23-1 is sorted into the ORF group, with uncertain function. This CDR3 is 18 amino acids long. V was pared by 5 bases and J by 4 bases, with 23 bases between. The CDR3 sequence is CASSSRGRGLRGTGELFF. CDR3 in DNA: TGCGCCAGCAGTTCCAGGGGTCGGGGACTACGAGGCACCGGGGAGCTGTTTTTT.

V is TRBV7-9 and J is TRBJ1-2; D not resolved. Trimming pared 5 bases from V and 4 bases from J, leaving 17 bases between. Germline V lookup: CDR1 SEHNR, CDR2 FQNEAQ (reference sequence). The CDR3 consists of 15 residues. The CDR3, as DNA: TGTGCCAGCAGCCCCACTGGGCCCTCTTCCTATGGCTACACCTTC. Its translation is CASSPTGPSSYGYTF.

V is TRBV19 and J is TRBJ1-1, with D perhaps TRBD1 (6 bases). This CDR3 is 14 amino acids long. Per the germline V gene, CDR1 is LNHDA and CDR2 is SQIVND (reference sequence). Trimming shortened V by 3 bases and J by 8 bases, and 16 bases separated the two germline ends. Here the CDR3 DNA reads TGTGCCAGTAGTATTTGGGGCGAGGGGGGCGAAGCTTTCTTT. Translating it yields CASSIWGEGGEAFF.

CDR3 sequence reads: CASSLMYNPPLGYGYTF. DNA for the CDR3: TGTGCCAGCAGTTTAATGTATAACCCCCCTTTGGGTTATGGCTACACCTTC. The chain combines TRBV27 with TRBJ1-2; D remains unclear. Trimming left V 2 bases short and J 5 bases short, with 21 bases between. This CDR3 has 17 amino acids. Germline V CDR1 and CDR2: MNHEY, SMNVEV (reference sequence).